This is a list of T cell receptor beta chains from one sample in a study of blood T cell repertoires in COVID-19. Assay used: immunoSEQ multiplex PCR; TCRdb lists only in-frame clones, some missing. This sample has 200,000 to 250,000 clones, with nearly 90% found just once. The sequencing sample was made of PBMCs or T cells enriched from blood (not recorded which). Receptors originate from a man aged 30 to 45 who had been exposed to COVID-19. Both conserved end residues are part of each CDR3. The D gene is left open where the match is weak. Only some rows state a clone size, as once, few, many or a class for expanded clones.

J gene	V gene	clone size	D gene	CDR3 protein	CDR3 DNA
TRBJ1-2	TRBV30	-	-	CAWSRWSPTTPNYGYTF	TGTGCCTGGAGTAGGTGGTCCCCTACTACCCCTAACTATGGCTACACCTTC
TRBJ2-4	TRBV18	-	-	CASSPPGVGNIQYF	TGTGCCAGCTCACCGCCAGGGGTCGGAAACATTCAGTACTTC
TRBJ1-2	TRBV29-1	once	-	CSVEVGPNYGYTF	TGCAGCGTTGAAGTGGGGCCCAACTATGGCTACACCTTC
TRBJ2-1	TRBV14	-	TRBD2	CASSLRGGPGSLVNEQFF	TGTGCCAGCAGCCTTCGGGGGGGGCCTGGAAGTTTGGTCAATGAGCAGTTCTTC
TRBJ2-5	TRBV5-1	-	TRBD2	CASSFRLVSGIETQYF	TGCGCCAGCAGCTTTCGCTTAGTTAGCGGGATAGAGACCCAGTACTTC
TRBJ2-5	TRBV5-5	-	TRBD2	CASRIVSSGGRETQYF	TGTGCCAGCAGGATTGTATCTAGCGGGGGGCGAGAGACCCAGTACTTC
TRBJ1-1	TRBV6-4	-	TRBD1	CASRTDRGQGEAFF	TGTGCCAGCAGGACAGACAGGGGGCAGGGTGAAGCTTTCTTT
TRBJ2-1	TRBV3-1/TRBV3-2	-	TRBD1	CASSFGTGDSYNEQFF	TGTGCCAGCAGCTTTGGGACAGGGGATTCCTACAATGAGCAGTTCTTC
TRBJ1-1	TRBV7-6	-	TRBD1	CASSLTGGTEAFF	TGTGCCAGCAGCTTGACAGGGGGCACTGAAGCTTTCTTT
TRBJ2-5	TRBV5-1	-	TRBD2	CASRWAGGQETQYF	TGCGCCAGCCGCTGGGCGGGGGGCCAAGAGACCCAGTACTTC
TRBJ1-3	TRBV6-5	-	TRBD1	CASSRQGRRVDTIYF	TGTGCCAGCAGTCGACAGGGGAGAAGGGTGGACACCATATATTTT
TRBJ2-2	TRBV13	-	-	CASSQGTSGELFF	TGTGCCAGCAGTCAGGGTACGTCCGGGGAGCTGTTTTTT
TRBJ2-3	TRBV30	few	-	CAWSAPGRDTQYF	TGTGCCTGGAGTGCCCCAGGGAGGGATACGCAGTATTTT
TRBJ2-5	TRBV3-1/TRBV3-2	-	TRBD1	CASSHTQGEDLRGETQYF	TGTGCCAGCAGCCACACTCAGGGGGAAGATTTGAGAGGAGAGACCCAGTACTTC
TRBJ2-2	TRBV4-2	-	-	CASSHLKRTGLANTGELFF	TGTGCCAGCAGCCACCTAAAGAGGACTGGGCTAGCGAACACCGGGGAGCTGTTTTTT
TRBJ2-1	TRBV4-2	-	-	CASSQGFGNEQFF	TGTGCCAGCAGCCAAGGGTTCGGGAATGAGCAGTTCTTC
TRBJ2-5	TRBV5-1	-	-	CASSFQGGETQYF	TGCGCCAGCAGCTTCCAGGGGGGCGAGACCCAGTACTTC
TRBJ2-2	TRBV11-2	once	TRBD2	CASSLTGGTGELFF	TGTGCCAGCAGCTTGACGGGAGGGACCGGGGAGCTGTTTTTT
TRBJ2-3	TRBV18	-	TRBD1	CASSPTGASDTQYF	TGTGCCAGCTCACCGACAGGGGCATCAGATACGCAGTATTTT
TRBJ2-3	TRBV2	once	-	CASSDTSSTDTQYF	TGTGCCAGCAGTGACACTTCTAGCACAGATACGCAGTATTTT
TRBJ2-5	TRBV10-3	-	TRBD1	CAISGQGEETQYF	TGTGCCATCAGTGGGCAGGGGGAAGAGACCCAGTACTTC
TRBJ1-2	TRBV10-1	-	-	CASRNQAHGYTF	TGCGCCAGCAGAAACCAAGCGCATGGCTACACCTTC